Below are 28 T cell receptor beta chains sequenced from a single sample in a study of blood T cell repertoires in COVID-19. Profiled with immunoSEQ multiplex PCR; TCRdb holds only in-frame clones, not every one. The top ten hold about 5.9% of the sample, which has some 260,000 clones, around 88% seen once. Sequencing was carried out using peripheral blood. All receptors come from a woman aged 25 to 39 with COVID-19, enrolled during active disease.

This clone was found a few times. Other DNA sequences from this sample encode an identical CDR3 as well. The chain carries TRBV3-1 (or the pseudogene TRBV3-2) and TRBJ2-1, with 8 bases matching TRBD2. Germline V gives CDR1 LGHDT, CDR2 YNNKEL (reference sequence). The CDR3 length is 17 residues. With 3 bases clipped from V and 0 bases from J, the junction kept 7 bases outside the gene matches. The chain's CDR3 is CASSQGLAGYSYNEQFF. The CDR3, as DNA: TGTGCCAGCAGCCAGGGTTTAGCGGGGTACTCCTACAATGAGCAGTTCTTC.

The table lists this clone with a few counts. The chain links TRBV5-4 to TRBJ2-3; D is perhaps TRBD1 (6 bases). Between the trimmed V and J ends, which lost 1 base and 2 bases, there was a span of 11 bases. This CDR3 is 15 amino acids long. Germline V gene data show CDR1 as SGHNT and CDR2 as YYREEE (reference sequence). This CDR3 is CASSLRQGLTDTQYF. The CDR3 nucleotides are TGTGCCAGCAGCTTGCGGCAGGGGCTCACAGATACGCAGTATTTT.

The rearrangement joins TRBV19 to TRBJ1-4, with D maybe TRBD1 (5 bases). The germline V gene has CDR1 LNHDA and CDR2 SQIVND (reference sequence). The V end lost 3 bases, the J end lost 8 bases, and 16 bases lay between the germline ends. The CDR3 length is 15 residues. The DNA for the CDR3 is TGTGCCAGTAGTATTCTACGGCAGGGCGGCGAAAAACTGTTTTTT. Protein sequence: CASSILRQGGEKLFF.

This sequence joins TRBV27 and TRBJ1-2; perhaps TRBD1 as D (6 bases). The CDR3 totals 14 residues. V gave up 7 bases and J gave up 6 bases, with 18 bases separating them. Germline V gene lookup returns CDR1 MNHEY and CDR2 SMNVEV (reference sequence). CDR3 nucleotides: TGTGCCAGCATGAGAGTAGGACAGATTAATGGCTACACCTTC. Translated, it gives CASMRVGQINGYTF.

The gene calls are TRBV19 and TRBJ2-3; 8 bases are a match to TRBD2. Per the germline V gene, CDR1 is LNHDA and CDR2 is SQIVND (reference sequence). Germline trimming cut 1 base from V and 3 bases from J; bases unmatched to any gene: 3. The CDR3 is made up of 15 amino acids. The CDR3 DNA reads as TGTGCCAGTAGTATAGTTGCGGGGGGAACAGATACGCAGTATTTT. It specifies CASSIVAGGTDTQYF.

V is TRBV4-1 and J is TRBJ1-2; D is ambiguous. The V and J ends lost 4 bases and 8 bases respectively, with 20 bases between them. The CDR3 is 15 residues long. CDR1 and CDR2 (germline): MGHRA, YSYEKL. CDR3 residues: CASSRLGELLGGYTF. CDR3 in DNA: TGCGCCAGCAGCCGACTAGGAGAGCTACTGGGGGGCTACACCTTC.

DNA of the CDR3: TGTGCCAGCAGCGCACTGCCAGCGGGCACAGATACGCAGTATTTT. The encoded protein is CASSALPAGTDTQYF. The rearrangement links TRBV9 to TRBJ2-3; the D gene is possibly TRBD2 (5 bases). V was pared by 3 bases and J by 1 base, with 12 bases between. Germline CDR1 and CDR2: SGDLS and YYNGEE. The length of the CDR3 is 15 residues.

This chain joins TRBV12-2 and TRBJ1-4; TRBD1, the D gene given by the table, was not confirmed from the DNA. TRBV12-2 is a pseudogene locus. The CDR3 covers 17 residues. CDR3 coding DNA: TGTGCAAGTCGCCCTCCGCTTTCGGCAGGGGGGAATGAAAAACTGTTTTTT. Protein product: CASRPPLSAGGNEKLFF.

The chain has TRBV5-1 and TRBJ2-5; TRBD1 is a possible D gene (6 bases). Trimming pared 0 bases from V and 5 bases from J, leaving 14 bases between. Germline V gives CDR1 SGHRS, CDR2 YFSETQ. The CDR3 covers 15 residues. The CDR3 DNA follows: TGCGCCAGCAGCTTGGTGCTAGCAGGGGACGAGACCCAGTACTTC. As protein: CASSLVLAGDETQYF.

This chain connects TRBV28 to TRBJ1-4; no firm D call. From germline, CDR1 is MDHEN and CDR2 SYDVKM. CDR3 size: 10 residues. V lost 6 bases to trimming and J lost 12 bases, with 8 bases between them. CDR3 amino acids: CASSSFELFF. CDR3 nucleotide sequence: TGTGCCAGCAGCAGTTTTGAACTGTTTTTT.

The rearrangement links TRBV5-1 to TRBJ1-4; a weak D match, TRBD1 (5 bases). Trimming pared 4 bases from V and 4 bases from J, leaving 17 bases between. Looked up from germline, CDR1 is SGHRS and CDR2 is YFSETQ. The length of the CDR3 is 16 residues. CDR3 nucleotide sequence: TGCGCCAGCAGCCCCGGGTTAGGGACTCTTAATGAAAAACTGTTTTTT. Amino acid sequence: CASSPGLGTLNEKLFF. The entire variable domain, with the rest obtained from reference TRBV5-1 and TRBJ1-4, is as follows: KAGVTQTPRYLIKTRGQQVTLSCSPISGHRSVSWYQQTPGQGLQFLFEYFSETQRNKGNFPGRFSGRQFSNSRSEMNVSTLELGDSALYLCASSPGLGTLNEKLFFGSGTQLSVL.

V usage is TRBV2 and J usage is TRBJ2-3, with D hard to call. The CDR3 loop spans 14 amino acids. V lost 4 bases to trimming and J lost 1 base, with 9 bases between them. Germline V gene sequence: CDR1 SNHLY, CDR2 FYNNEI. CDR3 bases: TGTGCCAGCAGTGTGGCTCTGGGCACAGATACGCAGTATTTT. Translating gives CASSVALGTDTQYF. Drawing the rest from reference TRBV2 and TRBJ2-3, the complete variable domain is EPEVTQTPSHQVTQMGQEVILRCVPISNHLYFYWYRQILGQKVEFLVSFYNNEISEKSEIFDDQFSVERPDGSNFTLKIRSTKLEDSAMYFCASSVALGTDTQYFGPGTRLTVL.

The V call is TRBV5-1, the J call TRBJ1-5, with D maybe TRBD1 (5 bases). CDR1 and CDR2 (germline): SGHRS, YFSETQ. The CDR3 has 15 amino acids. The V end lost 0 bases, the J end lost 5 bases, and 12 bases lay between the germline ends. CDR3: CASSLEGEGYQPQHF. CDR3 in DNA: TGCGCCAGCAGCTTGGAAGGGGAGGGTTATCAGCCCCAGCATTTT. Supplemented by reference TRBV5-1 and TRBJ1-5, the full variable domain reads KAGVTQTPRYLIKTRGQQVTLSCSPISGHRSVSWYQQTPGQGLQFLFEYFSETQRNKGNFPGRFSGRQFSNSRSEMNVSTLELGDSALYLCASSLEGEGYQPQHFGDGTRLSIL.

This clone appeared once. V and J are TRBV9 and TRBJ2-5; TRBD2 is a possible D gene (5 bases). This CDR3 has 14 amino acids. Trimming left V 0 bases short and J 4 bases short, with 10 bases between. The germline CDR1 and CDR2 sequences are SGDLS and YYNGEE. The DNA of the CDR3 is TGTGCCAGCAGCGTAGGTGGGAGCCTAGAGACCCAGTACTTC. Its protein is CASSVGGSLETQYF.

The genes are TRBV3-1 (or the pseudogene TRBV3-2) and TRBJ2-5; TRBD2 matches 10 bases. Unmatched junction bases numbered 9, after V lost 3 bases and J lost 5 bases. The CDR3 sequence is 16 residues long. Germline V gene lookup returns CDR1 LGHDT and CDR2 YNNKEL (reference sequence). In DNA, the CDR3 is TGTGCCAGCAGCCACTTAAGCGGGGGGGGTCGGGAGACCCAGTACTTC. Encoded protein: CASSHLSGGGRETQYF.

This clone was counted only a few times. This chain links TRBV6-5 with TRBJ1-2, with D maybe TRBD1 (6 bases). Germline V CDR1 and CDR2: MNHEY, SVGAGI. The V end lost 0 bases, the J end lost 4 bases, and 12 bases lay between the germline ends. The CDR3 has 15 residues. The CDR3 coding sequence is TGTGCCAGCAGTTACTCGGGGGCAGGGCCCTATGGCTACACCTTC. It yields the protein CASSYSGAGPYGYTF.

The chain is built from TRBV6-2 or TRBV6-3 and TRBJ1-5; D uncertain. The germline CDR1 and CDR2 sequences are MNHEY and SVGEGT. The CDR3 covers 14 residues. Trimming took 6 bases from V and 3 from J, leaving 12 bases between them. The CDR3: CASSGPLSNQPQHF. CDR3 sequence (DNA): TGTGCCAGCAGCGGGCCCCTTTCCAATCAGCCCCAGCATTTT.

V is TRBV6-2 or TRBV6-3 and J is TRBJ2-6; D not certain. The V gene's germline CDR1 is MNHEY and CDR2 SVGEGT. Trimming removed 2 bases at V and 0 bases at J, with 5 bases between. CDR3 length equals 15 residues. The CDR3 DNA reads as TGTGCCAGCAGTTACCCGTACTCTGGGGCCAACGTCCTGACTTTC. Encoded protein: CASSYPYSGANVLTF.

J is TRBJ2-5 and V is TRBV5-8; the D is unclear. The V and J ends lost 1 base and 5 bases respectively, with 12 bases between them. The CDR3 extends over 14 amino acids. The germline gives CDR1 SGHTS, CDR2 YDEGEE. CDR3 coding DNA: TGTGCCAGCAGCTTGTTGAACATTCCCGAGACCCAGTACTTC. Residues: CASSLLNIPETQYF.

The rearrangement joins TRBV27 to TRBJ2-7; D is unresolved. V was trimmed by 7 bases and J by 0 bases, leaving 22 bases between them. This CDR3 is 17 amino acids long. From germline, CDR1 is MNHEY and CDR2 SMNVEV (reference sequence). The CDR3 protein is CASMLVRLAVTSYEQYV. Here the CDR3 DNA reads TGTGCCAGCATGTTGGTCCGGTTGGCGGTAACCTCCTACGAGCAGTACGTC.

The chain combines TRBV11-2 with TRBJ2-7; 9 positions match TRBD1. Trimming at V came to 5 bases and at J to 6 bases, leaving 11 bases not matched to a gene. CDR1 and CDR2 (germline): SGHAT, FQNNGV. The CDR3 has 15 residues. CDR3 sequence (DNA): TGTGCCAGCAGCACCGGACAGGGGAGACTTTCCGAGCAGTACTTC. It is translated as CASSTGQGRLSEQYF.

The V and J genes are TRBV5-1 and TRBJ1-6, with TRBD1 matching 8 bases. Germline V gene sequence: CDR1 SGHRS, CDR2 YFSETQ. The CDR3 runs to 18 residues. The V segment lost 2 bases and the J segment 0 bases; nucleotides outside the gene matches: 7. The CDR3 reads CASSFTGGQGSYNSPLHF. DNA for the CDR3: TGCGCCAGCAGCTTTACAGGGGGTCAGGGCTCCTATAATTCACCCCTCCACTTT.

The chain has TRBV24-1 and TRBJ2-3, with 7 bases matching TRBD1. The V segment lost 0 bases and the J segment 2 bases; nucleotides outside the gene matches: 7. Germline CDR1 KGHDR, CDR2 SFDVKD. The CDR3 extends over 17 amino acids. CDR3 residues: CATSDLRSTGNTDTQYF. The CDR3 nucleotides read TGTGCCACCAGTGATTTGAGATCGACAGGGAACACAGATACGCAGTATTTT.

V and J are TRBV9 and TRBJ1-4; TRBD1 aligns across 9 bases. Germline V gene data show CDR1 as SGDLS and CDR2 as YYNGEE. The CDR3 sequence is 15 residues long. V gave up 3 bases and J gave up 8 bases; unmatched junction bases: 8. The CDR3 reads CASSATGGGEEKLFF. The DNA of the CDR3 is TGTGCCAGCAGCGCCACAGGGGGCGGCGAAGAAAAACTGTTTTTT.

V usage is TRBV24-1 and J usage is TRBJ1-5; D might be TRBD1 (5 bases). CDR1 and CDR2 (germline): KGHDR, SFDVKD. This CDR3 comprises 12 residues. Trimming cost V 5 bases and J 6 bases, with 7 bases left between them. The CDR3 reads CATSVGGQPQHF. The CDR3 nucleotides read TGTGCCACCAGTGTCGGGGGTCAGCCCCAGCATTTT.

The rearrangement uses TRBV28 and TRBJ1-1; D uncertain. Trimming shortened V by 1 base and J by 1 base, and 13 bases separated the two germline ends. The CDR3 runs to 16 residues. Germline CDR1 and CDR2: MDHEN and SYDVKM. CDR3 loop: CASSLSGADWNTEAFF. The CDR3 DNA sequence: TGTGCCAGCAGTTTATCCGGCGCGGACTGGAACACTGAAGCTTTCTTT.

V usage is TRBV19 and J usage is TRBJ1-5; tentative D call: TRBD1 (6 bases). V lost 1 base, J lost 10 bases, and 17 bases lay in between. In germline, CDR1 is LNHDA, CDR2 SQIVND (reference sequence). This CDR3 comprises 15 residues. In DNA, the CDR3 is TGTGCCAGTAGTATAGGGCGTACAGGGATAAACCCCCAGCATTTT. Protein: CASSIGRTGINPQHF.

CDR3 region: CASSQVVAGNTIYF. CDR3 coding DNA: TGCGCCAGCAGCCAAGTCGTTGCTGGAAACACCATATATTTT. The rearrangement uses TRBV4-1 and TRBJ1-3; no clear D. V was cut by 1 base and J by 2 bases, with 6 bases left in between. The CDR3 totals 14 residues. In germline, CDR1 is MGHRA, CDR2 YSYEKL.